What follows are 16 T cell receptor beta chains derived from one specimen sequenced in a study of blood T cell repertoires in COVID-19. Profiled with immunoSEQ multiplex PCR; TCRdb holds only in-frame clones, not every one. The sample has hundreds of thousands of clones, 70% to 90% seen once. Input material: peripheral blood. All receptors derive from a woman aged 35 to 49 who had recovered from COVID-19.

This chain connects TRBV9 to TRBJ1-1, with 11 bases aligning to TRBD1. Trimming at V came to 6 bases and at J to 10 bases, leaving 5 bases not matched to a gene. The CDR3 spans 12 residues. Germline V CDR1 and CDR2: SGDLS, YYNGEE. The CDR3 bases are TGTGCCAGCAACACAGGGACAGGGGGAGCTTTCTTT. It translates to CASNTGTGGAFF.

This clone was observed a few times. The V call is TRBV19, the J call TRBJ2-1, with 8 positions matching TRBD2. The CDR3 loop spans 15 amino acids. Germline V gives CDR1 LNHDA, CDR2 SQIVND (reference sequence). V was pared by 3 bases and J by 4 bases, with 5 bases of the junction left unmatched. The CDR3 loop reads CASSMSGGDYNEQFF. The CDR3 DNA reads as TGTGCCAGTAGTATGTCGGGAGGGGATTACAATGAGCAGTTCTTC.

The J gene is TRBJ1-4, the V gene TRBV7-2; D not certain. CDR3 length: 15 amino acids. Germline CDR1 reads SGHTA; CDR2 reads FQGNSA. Trimming shortened V by 1 base and J by 4 bases, and 10 bases separated the two germline ends. The CDR3 region has the DNA TGTGCCAGCAGCTTAGTTCGGGTTCATAATGAAAAACTGTTTTTT. It translates to CASSLVRVHNEKLFF.

The chain recombines TRBV5-1 with TRBJ1-2; D may be TRBD1 (6 bases). The germline V gene encodes CDR1 SGHRS and CDR2 YFSETQ. Trimming removed 4 bases from V and 6 bases from J, with 13 bases in between. CDR3 size: 13 residues. The CDR3 is CASSLGQNHGYTF. The CDR3 DNA reads TGCGCCAGCAGCCTCGGACAGAACCATGGCTACACCTTC.

This chain links TRBV4-2 with TRBJ2-5, with TRBD2 matching 7 bases. Germline CDR1 LGHNA, CDR2 YNFKEQ. V shed 5 bases, J shed 2 bases, and the junction held 14 bases outside the gene matches. CDR3 length: 17 residues. As DNA, the CDR3 is TGTGCCAGCAGCGGGGGAGGGGCCAGCGGGGAACAAGAGACCCAGTACTTC. Its translation is CASSGGGASGEQETQYF.

The rearrangement uses TRBV19 and TRBJ1-2; the match to TRBD1 covers 7 bases. CDR3 size: 12 residues. Trimming took 4 bases from V and 9 from J; bases not matched to a gene: 5. Germline CDR1 and CDR2: LNHDA and SQIVND (reference sequence). CDR3 in amino acids: CASSTRQGRYTF. The CDR3, as DNA: TGTGCCAGTAGTACCAGACAGGGCCGCTACACCTTC.

CDR3 in amino acids: CASSLSGGGGEKLFF. DNA for the CDR3: TGTGCCAGCAGTTTATCGGGAGGGGGGGGTGAAAAACTGTTTTTT. The rearrangement links TRBV27 to TRBJ1-4, with D possibly TRBD1 on 6 matching bases. V was trimmed by 0 bases and J by 7 bases, leaving 12 bases between them. The CDR3 contains 15 residues. Germline values: CDR1 MNHEY, CDR2 SMNVEV (reference sequence). Combining the CDR3 with reference TRBV27 and TRBJ1-4 gives the whole variable domain EAQVTQNPRYLITVTGKKLTVTCSQNMNHEYMSWYRQDPGLGLRQIYYSMNVEVTDKGDVPEGYKVSRKEKRNFPLILESPSPNQTSLYFCASSLSGGGGEKLFFGSGTQLSVL.

The chain has TRBV24-1 and TRBJ1-1; D is possibly TRBD1 (5 bases). The length of the CDR3 is 13 residues. Trimming took 4 bases from V and 8 from J, leaving 13 bases between them. The germline CDR1 and CDR2 sequences are KGHDR and SFDVKD. CDR3 region: CATSELAGGEAFF. The CDR3 DNA reads TGTGCCACCAGTGAGCTCGCGGGGGGGGAAGCTTTCTTT.

This chain links TRBV5-6 with TRBJ2-1; D remains unclear. V lost 1 base and J lost 2, with 13 bases in between. CDR1 and CDR2 (germline): SGHDT, YYEEEE. The CDR3 covers 16 residues. CDR3 sequence: CASSLITAATYNEQFF. The CDR3 DNA reads TGTGCCAGCAGCTTGATTACAGCCGCTACCTACAATGAGCAGTTCTTC.

In regard to this clone: Other DNA sequences in the sample encode the same CDR3. J is TRBJ1-2 and V is TRBV9; 7 bases are shared with TRBD1. The CDR3 is 15 residues long. J gave up 2 bases and V 0 bases, and 4 bases lay outside the gene matches. The germline V gene has CDR1 SGDLS and CDR2 YYNGEE. The DNA of the CDR3 is TGTGCCAGCAGCGTAGCGCCAGGGGGAAACTATGGCTACACCTTC. Protein product: CASSVAPGGNYGYTF.

The chain recombines TRBV18 with TRBJ1-5; possibly TRBD1 for D (6 bases). This CDR3 region has 15 residues. The V and J ends lost 6 bases and 3 bases respectively, with 15 bases between them. Germline CDR1 is KGHSH and CDR2 is LQKENI. The CDR3 protein is CASSGGPGVNQPQHF. DNA for the CDR3: TGTGCCAGCTCGGGGGGGCCAGGGGTCAATCAGCCCCAGCATTTT. Supplemented by reference TRBV18 and TRBJ1-5, the full variable domain reads NAGVMQNPRHLVRRRGQEARLRCSPMKGHSHVYWYRQLPEEGLKFMVYLQKENIIDESGMPKERFSAEFPKEGPSILRIQQVVRGDSAAYFCASSGGPGVNQPQHFGDGTRLSIL.

The genes are TRBV19 and TRBJ2-1; 13 bases are shared with TRBD2. Unmatched junction bases numbered 7, after V lost 5 bases and J lost 12 bases. This CDR3 spans 14 amino acids. From germline, CDR1 is LNHDA and CDR2 SQIVND (reference sequence). CDR3 nucleotide sequence: TGTGCCAGTAGTCCCTGGACTAGCGGGAGCGGGCAGTTCTTC. Amino acid sequence: CASSPWTSGSGQFF.

The chain has TRBV12-5 and TRBJ2-1; 8 nucleotides line up with TRBD1. The CDR3 is 13 amino acids. The junction had 1 base not matched to a gene; V was cut back by 0 bases and J by 9 bases. Germline loops: CDR1 LGHNT, CDR2 FRNRAP. The chain's CDR3 is CASGLVQGGEQFF. In nucleotides, the CDR3 is TGTGCTAGTGGTTTGGTACAGGGGGGTGAGCAGTTCTTC.

This chain links TRBV6-5 with TRBJ2-1; 8 bases fit TRBD1. Unmatched junction bases numbered 9, after V lost 4 bases and J lost 4 bases. The CDR3 spans 16 residues. Germline loops: CDR1 MNHEY, CDR2 SVGAGI. In nucleotides, the CDR3 is TGTGCCAGCAGTTCCCGGACAGGGTTTTTTTACAATGAGCAGTTCTTC. Its protein product is CASSSRTGFFYNEQFF.

This sequence joins TRBV4-1 and TRBJ2-6, with D hard to call. Trimming took 0 bases from V and 2 from J, leaving 8 bases between them. Germline lookup yields CDR1 MGHRA and CDR2 YSYEKL. The CDR3 consists of 16 residues. The CDR3 spells CASSQDVGPGANVLTF. CDR3 in DNA: TGCGCCAGCAGCCAAGATGTGGGCCCTGGGGCCAACGTCCTGACTTTC.

The rearrangement joins TRBV5-4 to TRBJ2-2; D is possibly TRBD1 (6 bases). There are 15 residues in the CDR3. Germline loops: CDR1 SGHNT, CDR2 YYREEE (reference sequence). V lost 2 bases to trimming and J lost 4 bases, with 12 bases between them. Written as DNA, the CDR3 is TGTGCCAGCAGCTTTGGGGGCGTAGCCACCGGGGAGCTGTTTTTT. This codes for CASSFGGVATGELFF.